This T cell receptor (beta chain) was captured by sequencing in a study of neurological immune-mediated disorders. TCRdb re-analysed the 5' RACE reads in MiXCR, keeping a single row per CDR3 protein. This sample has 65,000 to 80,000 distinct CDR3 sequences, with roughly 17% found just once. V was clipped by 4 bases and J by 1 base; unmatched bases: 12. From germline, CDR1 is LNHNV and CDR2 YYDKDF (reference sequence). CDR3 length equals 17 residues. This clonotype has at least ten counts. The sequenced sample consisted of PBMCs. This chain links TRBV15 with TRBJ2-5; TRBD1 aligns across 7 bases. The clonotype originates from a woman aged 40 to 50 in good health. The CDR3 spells CATSTTSQGSLQETQYF. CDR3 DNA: TGTGCCACCAGCACAACTTCACAGGGGTCCCTCCAAGAGACCCAGTACTTC.